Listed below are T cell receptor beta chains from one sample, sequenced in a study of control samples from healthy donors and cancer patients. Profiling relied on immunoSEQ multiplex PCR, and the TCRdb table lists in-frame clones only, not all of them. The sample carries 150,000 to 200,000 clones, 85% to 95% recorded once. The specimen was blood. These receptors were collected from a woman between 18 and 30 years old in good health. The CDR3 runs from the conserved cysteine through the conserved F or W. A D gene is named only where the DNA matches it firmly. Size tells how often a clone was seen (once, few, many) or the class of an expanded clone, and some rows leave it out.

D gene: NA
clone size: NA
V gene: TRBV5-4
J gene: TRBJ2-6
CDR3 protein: CASSYRDSGANVLTF

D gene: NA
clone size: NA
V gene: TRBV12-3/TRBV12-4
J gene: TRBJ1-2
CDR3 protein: CASSSKGQYGYTF

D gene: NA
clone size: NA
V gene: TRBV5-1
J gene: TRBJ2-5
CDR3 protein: CASSLGLKETQYF

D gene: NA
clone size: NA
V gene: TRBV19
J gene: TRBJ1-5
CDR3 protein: CASSVAPGNQPQHF

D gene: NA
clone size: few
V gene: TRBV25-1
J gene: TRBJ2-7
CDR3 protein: CASSDPVSGQYF

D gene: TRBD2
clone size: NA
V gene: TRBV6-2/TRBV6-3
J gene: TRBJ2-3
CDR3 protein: CASSYGFPTSGPTDTQYF

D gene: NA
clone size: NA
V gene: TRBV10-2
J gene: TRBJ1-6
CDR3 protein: CASSGGSGNSPLHF

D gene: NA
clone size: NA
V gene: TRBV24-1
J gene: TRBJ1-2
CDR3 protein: CATSAGMGGNGYGYTF

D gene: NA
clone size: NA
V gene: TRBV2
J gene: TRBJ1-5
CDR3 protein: CASSSEENQPQHF

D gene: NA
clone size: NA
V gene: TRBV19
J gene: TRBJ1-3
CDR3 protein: CASSKTGYTIYF

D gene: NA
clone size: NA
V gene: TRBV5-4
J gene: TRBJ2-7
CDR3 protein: CASSLSQGEQYF

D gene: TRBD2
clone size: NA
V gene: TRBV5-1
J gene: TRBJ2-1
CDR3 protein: CASSKGLAALEQFF

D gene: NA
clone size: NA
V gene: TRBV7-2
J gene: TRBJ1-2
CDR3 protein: CASSPVSGGAGYGYTF

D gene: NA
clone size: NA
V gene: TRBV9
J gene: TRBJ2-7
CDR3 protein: CASSVGSGGASYEQYF

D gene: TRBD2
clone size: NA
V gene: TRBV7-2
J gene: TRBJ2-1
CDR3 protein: CASERAGVGEQFF

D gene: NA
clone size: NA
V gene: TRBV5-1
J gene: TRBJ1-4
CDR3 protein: CASSDEQGGKLFF

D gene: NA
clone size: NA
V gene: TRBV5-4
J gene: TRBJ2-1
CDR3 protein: CASSLRRTGNIGNEQFF

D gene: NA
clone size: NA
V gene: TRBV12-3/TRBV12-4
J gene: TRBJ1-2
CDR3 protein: CASRREFRIRYTF

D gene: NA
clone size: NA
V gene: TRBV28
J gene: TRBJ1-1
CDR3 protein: CASSYPPKADYTEAFF

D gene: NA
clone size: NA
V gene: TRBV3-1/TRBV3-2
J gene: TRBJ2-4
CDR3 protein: CASSQVSGGNIQYF

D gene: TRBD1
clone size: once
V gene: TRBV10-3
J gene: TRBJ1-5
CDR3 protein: CAIKDRETPSNQPQHF

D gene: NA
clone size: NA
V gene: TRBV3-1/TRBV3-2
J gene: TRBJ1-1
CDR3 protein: CASSQVGAETEAFF

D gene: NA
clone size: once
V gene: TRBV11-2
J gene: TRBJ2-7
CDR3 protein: CASSPRDYEQYF

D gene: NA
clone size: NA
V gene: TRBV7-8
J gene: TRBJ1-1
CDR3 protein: CASSQRRMNTEAFF

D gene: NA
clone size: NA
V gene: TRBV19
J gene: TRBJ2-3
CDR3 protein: CASSIMRGSDTQYF

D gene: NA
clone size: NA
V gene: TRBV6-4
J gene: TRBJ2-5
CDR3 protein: CASSPREGETQYF

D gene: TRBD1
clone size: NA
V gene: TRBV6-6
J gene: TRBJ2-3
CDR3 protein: CASSRSSFWDRTDTQYF

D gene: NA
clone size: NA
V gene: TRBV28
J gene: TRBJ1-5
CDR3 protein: CGGASYSNQPQHF

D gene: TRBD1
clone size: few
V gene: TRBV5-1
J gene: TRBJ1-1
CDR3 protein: CASRKGQAGTEAFF

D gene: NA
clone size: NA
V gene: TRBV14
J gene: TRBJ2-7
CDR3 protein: CASSQVWQEVGEQYF

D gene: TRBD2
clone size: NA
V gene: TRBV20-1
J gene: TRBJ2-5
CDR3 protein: CSASWGGVETQYF

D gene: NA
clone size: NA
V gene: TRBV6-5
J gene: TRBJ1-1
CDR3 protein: CASSYGGRAFF

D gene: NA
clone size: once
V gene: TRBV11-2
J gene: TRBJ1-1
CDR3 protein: CASSPPGARTEAFF

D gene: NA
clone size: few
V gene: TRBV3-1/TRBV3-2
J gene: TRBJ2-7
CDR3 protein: CASSGGRSSRTNEQYF

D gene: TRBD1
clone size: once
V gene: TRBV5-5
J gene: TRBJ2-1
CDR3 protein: CASSPDRYPEQFF

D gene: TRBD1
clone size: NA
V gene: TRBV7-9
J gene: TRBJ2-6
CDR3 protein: CASSTTGASFGANVLTF

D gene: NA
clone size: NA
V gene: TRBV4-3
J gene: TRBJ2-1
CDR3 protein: CASSQQLRQNNEQFF

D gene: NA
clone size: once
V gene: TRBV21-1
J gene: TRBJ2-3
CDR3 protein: CASSKRGPEPQHQMVTDTQYF

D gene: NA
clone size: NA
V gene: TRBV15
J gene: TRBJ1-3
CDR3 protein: CATSRGVSGNTIYF

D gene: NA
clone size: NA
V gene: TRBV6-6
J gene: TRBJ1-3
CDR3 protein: CASSYSLDGNTIYF